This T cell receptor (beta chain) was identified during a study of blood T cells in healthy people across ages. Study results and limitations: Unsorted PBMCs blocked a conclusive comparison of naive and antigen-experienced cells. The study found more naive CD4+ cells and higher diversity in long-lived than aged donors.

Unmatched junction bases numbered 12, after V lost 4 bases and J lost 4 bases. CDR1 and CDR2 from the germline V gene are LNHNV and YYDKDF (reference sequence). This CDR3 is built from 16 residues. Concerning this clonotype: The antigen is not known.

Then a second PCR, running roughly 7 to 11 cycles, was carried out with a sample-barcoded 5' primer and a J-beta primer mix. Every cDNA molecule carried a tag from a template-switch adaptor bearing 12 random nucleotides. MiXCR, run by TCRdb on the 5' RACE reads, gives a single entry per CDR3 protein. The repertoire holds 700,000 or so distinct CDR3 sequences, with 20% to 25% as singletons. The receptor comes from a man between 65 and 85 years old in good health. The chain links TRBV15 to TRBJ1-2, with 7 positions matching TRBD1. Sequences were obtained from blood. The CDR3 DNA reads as TGTGCCACCAGCACCTACGACAGGGCAGAAGGCTATGGCTACACCTTC. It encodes CATSTYDRAEGYGYTF.